Reported below is one T cell receptor (beta chain). This record comes from a study of blood T cell repertoires in COVID-19. Study in general: The samples span acute and convalescent COVID-19 from the United States, Italy and Spain. Sample material is recorded as cDNA or gDNA derived from T cells, B-cell-depleted T cells, or PBMCs.

Living in 24 US areas, the participants were between roughly 18 and 90 years of age. Participants were placed into cohorts based on the clinical history they reported. Clones were read by immunoSEQ multiplex PCR, and TCRdb kept only the in-frame ones, dropping some. The sample comprises roughly 260,000 clones, 80% to 90% of which are singletons, and around 1.8% rests with the top ten. Germline V CDR1 and CDR2: LNHDA, SQIVND (reference sequence). V was clipped by 2 bases and J by 6 bases; unmatched bases: 9. The CDR3 covers 16 residues. This chain uses TRBV19 with TRBJ2-1; 8 bases are a match to TRBD1. Specimen: PBMCs or T cells enriched from blood (not recorded which). The origin of this receptor is a woman between 50 and 59 years old who had recovered from COVID-19. The CDR3 nucleotides read TGTGCCAGTAGTATACAGGGGGCTCGGGGTTCCAATGAGCAGTTCTTC. Amino acids: CASSIQGARGSNEQFF.